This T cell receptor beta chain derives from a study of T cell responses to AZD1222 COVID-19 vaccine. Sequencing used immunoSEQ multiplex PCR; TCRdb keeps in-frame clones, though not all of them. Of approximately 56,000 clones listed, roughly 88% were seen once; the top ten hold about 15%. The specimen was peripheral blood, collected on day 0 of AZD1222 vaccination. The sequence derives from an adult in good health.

The CDR3 bases are TGCGCCAGCAGCTTCGTCGAGCGGGGAAGGGACGGGGAGCTGTTTTTT. This encodes CASSFVERGRDGELFF. The genes are TRBV5-1 and TRBJ2-2, with TRBD2 matching 7 bases. In germline, CDR1 is SGHRS, CDR2 YFSETQ. The CDR3 is made up of 16 amino acids. The V gene end was trimmed by 2 bases and the J gene end by 7 bases; junction bases not matched to a gene: 11.